This T cell receptor beta chain was retrieved from a study of T cells in Graves' hyperthyroidism and ophthalmopathy. Study conclusions and caveats: Most thyroid clonotypes that were expanded above 0.001 also turned up in blood.

Newly diagnosed hyperthyroidism patients aged 18 to 65 years had disease lasting under 2 months. The PBMCs were taken from roughly 9.3 ml of fresh peripheral blood. TCR beta CDR3 sequences were amplified from RNA transcripts. HTBI primers were the set used in a first-round RT-PCR of the TCR CDR3. TCRdb called the multiplex PCR reads again in MiXCR, with one record for every CDR3 protein. This table holds hundreds of thousands of distinct CDR3 sequences, 15% to 18% found once. In the case of this clonotype: Its antigen remains unidentified. At one of its ends the junction is not consistent with the germline gene, which may arise from a read error.

This TCR came from a woman between 18 and 30 years old with Graves' hyperthyroidism. Sequencing input: blood.

This CDR3 is CTSSEQPLSGSYNEQFF. Here the CDR3 DNA reads TGTACCAGCAGCGAGCAGCCTCTCAGCGGCTCCTACAATGAGCAGTTCTTC. The chain is built from TRBV5-5 and TRBJ2-1, with D maybe TRBD2 (5 bases). This CDR3 comprises 17 residues. Germline lookup yields CDR1 SGHKS and CDR2 YYEKEE (reference sequence).